What follows are 25 T cell receptor beta chains derived from one specimen sequenced in a study of Ad26.COV2.S vaccination and SARS-CoV-2 variants. Treatment indicated: some 20 received Ad26.COV2.S at low or high dose, single or two shots; 5 received placebo; per-sample allocation not given. At day 63 after the first vaccine or placebo injection, samples were drawn. The method was immunoSEQ multiplex PCR; TCRdb's version includes in-frame clones alone and lacks a portion of them. The sample has 510,000 or so clones, around 85% seen once. The input for sequencing was peripheral blood, taken in a trial of Ad26.COV2.S vaccine versus placebo. These receptors were taken from a person between 18 and 65 years old who received the Ad26.COV2.S COVID-19 vaccine or a placebo.

The chain recombines TRBV5-4 with TRBJ2-7; 9 nucleotides agree with TRBD1. The junction had 10 bases not matched to a gene; V was cut back by 4 bases and J by 5 bases. Per the germline V gene, CDR1 is SGHNT and CDR2 is YYREEE (reference sequence). The CDR3 spans 15 residues. CDR3 bases: TGTGCCAGCAGCCCTGGGACAGGGAGGTACCACGAGCAGTACTTC. It translates to CASSPGTGRYHEQYF.

CDR3 coding DNA: TGTGCCAGCAGCCCCTCTAGCGGGAGGGCAGATACGCAGTATTTT. Its translation: CASSPSSGRADTQYF. This rearrangement joins TRBV7-2 to TRBJ2-3; 12 nucleotides line up with TRBD2. CDR1 and CDR2 from the germline V gene are SGHTA and FQGNSA. The CDR3 spans 15 residues. Trimming at V came to 5 bases and at J to 4 bases, leaving 4 bases not matched to a gene.

A note on this clone: This likely traces to a read error, being one base from a far larger clone. V is TRBV7-8 and J is TRBJ2-1; D unclear. Germline V gene data show CDR1 as SGHVS and CDR2 as FQNEAQ. The CDR3 is 12 residues long. V was pared by 3 bases and J by 2 bases, with 2 bases between. CDR3 region: CASSFTYNEQFF. CDR3 DNA sequence: TGTGCCAGCAGCTTTACCTACAATGAGCAGTTCTTC.

The chain employs TRBV30 and TRBJ1-6; TRBD1 might be the D (5 bases). CDR1 GTSNPN and CDR2 SVGIG come from the germline V gene (reference sequence). CDR3 size: 13 residues. V lost 4 bases, J lost 8 bases, and 12 bases lay in between. CDR3 sequence reads: CAWNPGRDSPLHF. The CDR3 coding sequence is TGTGCCTGGAACCCGGGGCGGGATTCACCCCTCCACTTT.

The chain uses TRBV28 and TRBJ1-2; 10 positions match TRBD1. V lost 6 bases, J lost 8 bases, and 6 bases stayed unmatched. This CDR3 has 13 residues. Looked up from germline, CDR1 is MDHEN and CDR2 is SYDVKM. CDR3 amino acids: CASSQDRGLGYTF. The CDR3 coding sequence is TGTGCCAGCAGCCAAGACAGGGGGCTAGGCTACACCTTC.

The gene calls are TRBV9 and TRBJ1-1, with a tentative D call TRBD1 (5 bases). Germline V gives CDR1 SGDLS, CDR2 YYNGEE. V was trimmed by 2 bases and J by 4 bases, leaving 21 bases between them. This CDR3 comprises 17 residues. CDR3 sequence: CASSVHPSDEGTTEAFF. The DNA of the CDR3 is TGTGCCAGCAGCGTTCACCCCAGTGATGAGGGGACCACTGAAGCTTTCTTT.

In its sample, this clone was seen once. The chain carries TRBV7-2 and TRBJ2-5; D is unresolved. Germline V lookup: CDR1 SGHTA, CDR2 FQGNSA. Trimming removed 0 bases from V and 4 bases from J, with 9 bases in between. The CDR3 contains 14 residues. CDR3 nucleotide sequence: TGTGCCAGCAGCTTAGCCCTTGGTAGAGAGACCCAGTACTTC. It specifies CASSLALGRETQYF. Full variable domain (remainder filled in from reference TRBV7-2 and TRBJ2-5): GAGVSQSPSNKVTEKGKDVELRCDPISGHTALYWYRQSLGQGLEFLIYFQGNSAPDKSGLPSDRFSAERTGGSVSTLTIQRTQQEDSAVYLCASSLALGRETQYFGPGTRLLVL.

This rearrangement joins TRBV19 to TRBJ1-6, with 7 nucleotides matching TRBD1. Germline lookup yields CDR1 LNHDA and CDR2 SQIVND (reference sequence). The CDR3 is 15 residues long. J was trimmed by 6 bases and V by 5 bases; bases with no gene match: 7. The CDR3 protein is CASSFLDRFNSPLHF. The CDR3 DNA sequence: TGTGCCAGTAGTTTCCTGGACAGGTTTAATTCACCCCTCCACTTT. Full variable domain (missing parts from reference TRBV19 and TRBJ1-6): DGGITQSPKYLFRKEGQNVTLSCEQNLNHDAMYWYRQDPGQGLRLIYYSQIVNDFQKGDIAEGYSVSREKKESFPLTVTSAQKNPTAFYLCASSFLDRFNSPLHFGNGTRLTVT.

The genes are TRBV15 and TRBJ2-3; D is unclear. This CDR3 contains 14 residues. Per germline, CDR1 LNHNV and CDR2 YYDKDF (reference sequence). V shed 0 bases and J shed 6 bases, with 10 bases lying between them. For the CDR3, the DNA is TGTGCCACCAGCAGAGATAGGGTGGCGGATACGCAGTATTTT. Protein product: CATSRDRVADTQYF.

This sequence joins TRBV5-5 and TRBJ1-4; possible D gene TRBD1, 5 bases. The length of the CDR3 is 17 residues. Germline V gives CDR1 SGHKS, CDR2 YYEKEE (reference sequence). Trimming removed 0 bases at V and 2 bases at J, with 14 bases between. The CDR3 DNA reads TGTGCCAGCAGCTTGGTACGGTTAACAGGCACTAATGAAAAACTGTTTTTT. Translated: CASSLVRLTGTNEKLFF.

The table lists this clone with a count of one. This chain uses TRBV6-6 with TRBJ1-6; tentatively, D is TRBD1 (6 bases). Germline V gene data show CDR1 as MNHNY and CDR2 as SVGAGI (reference sequence). V lost 7 bases to trimming and J lost 5 bases, with 12 bases between them. The CDR3 runs 14 residues. This CDR3 is CASNRGPDNSPLHF. The CDR3, as DNA: TGTGCCAGCAACCGGGGGCCCGATAATTCACCCCTCCACTTT.

The chain combines TRBV12-5 with TRBJ2-2, with D perhaps assigned TRBD1 or TRBD2 (5 bases each). The CDR3 length is 15 residues. V dropped 6 bases and J dropped 4 bases, with 15 bases sitting between them. CDR1 and CDR2 (germline): LGHNT, FRNRAP. DNA for the CDR3: TGTGCTAGTGGGCGAGGGGTGATAGGCACCGGGGAGCTGTTTTTT. This sequence encodes CASGRGVIGTGELFF.

The chain links TRBV5-1 to TRBJ1-1, with D possibly matching TRBD1 (6 bases). The CDR3 spans 14 residues. Per the germline V gene, CDR1 is SGHRS and CDR2 is YFSETQ. Deletions cut 5 bases from V and 1 base from J, with 12 bases between. The CDR3 DNA sequence: TGCGCCAGCAGACAGGGACCTGCGAACACTGAAGCTTTCTTT. This encodes CASRQGPANTEAFF.

The genes are TRBV9 and TRBJ2-7, with D perhaps matching TRBD2 (7 bases). There are 16 residues in the CDR3. Germline V CDR1 and CDR2: SGDLS, YYNGEE. Trimming left V 4 bases short and J 1 base short, with 18 bases between. CDR3 in DNA: TGTGCCAGCAGCCCGAGAGGGGGGGTCAGTTCCTACGAGCAGTACTTC. The encoded protein is CASSPRGGVSSYEQYF.

The rearrangement links TRBV7-2 to TRBJ2-7; tentative D call: TRBD1 (6 bases). CDR3 size: 16 residues. The germline V and J ends were trimmed by 5 bases and 0 bases, with 17 bases remaining between them. Germline-derived CDR1 and CDR2 are SGHTA and FQGNSA. CDR3 nucleotide sequence: TGTGCCAGCAGCCTCAGGGGCGGTAGGAGCTCCTACGAGCAGTACTTC. Translation: CASSLRGGRSSYEQYF.

Only a few counts were recorded for this clone. The chain combines TRBV6-2 or TRBV6-3 with TRBJ2-1; 10 nucleotides line up with TRBD1. Looked up from germline, CDR1 is MNHEY and CDR2 is SVGEGT. This CDR3 contains 16 residues. Losses at the gene ends were 4 bases for V and 4 bases for J; bases not matched to a gene: 7. The CDR3: CASSSPDRGLYNEQFF. CDR3 DNA: TGTGCCAGCAGTTCCCCAGACAGGGGGCTTTACAATGAGCAGTTCTTC.

The table lists this clone with a few counts. The chain couples TRBV6-5 to TRBJ1-1; no clear D. The CDR3 is 15 amino acids. Trimming stripped 6 bases from V and 5 bases from J, with 19 bases between. Germline V gene data show CDR1 as MNHEY and CDR2 as SVGAGI. The DNA for the CDR3 is TGTGCCAGCAGGGCGGAGGCGGGGAGGGCGACTGAAGCTTTCTTT. It encodes CASRAEAGRATEAFF.

This chain joins TRBV28 and TRBJ1-6; the D is unclear. Trimming shortened V by 2 bases and J by 3 bases, and 8 bases separated the two germline ends. This CDR3 comprises 15 residues. Per germline, CDR1 MDHEN and CDR2 SYDVKM. The CDR3 protein is CASSLGTVYNSPLHF. As DNA, the CDR3 is TGTGCCAGCAGTTTAGGAACAGTCTATAATTCACCCCTCCACTTT.

The chain couples TRBV4-3 to TRBJ2-7, with D uncertain. The CDR3 spans 15 residues. The germline CDR1 and CDR2 sequences are LGHNA and YSLEER. Trimming removed 4 bases at V and 3 bases at J, with 16 bases between. The CDR3 coding sequence is TGCGCCAGCAGCCGCACACGCGCTACCGTCTACGAGCAGTACTTC. Translating it yields CASSRTRATVYEQYF.

The chain is built from TRBV7-2 and TRBJ1-6; 7 bases align to TRBD1. Trimming at V came to 5 bases and at J to 6 bases, leaving 4 bases not matched to a gene. This CDR3 spans 14 amino acids. Looked up from germline, CDR1 is SGHTA and CDR2 is FQGNSA. CDR3 protein: CASSPRDSNSPLHF. CDR3 DNA sequence: TGTGCCAGCAGCCCCCGGGACAGTAATTCACCCCTCCACTTT.

The chain joins TRBV10-3 to TRBJ2-2; D not resolved. V lost 3 bases and J lost 2, with 10 bases in between. Germline V gene data show CDR1 as ENHRY and CDR2 as SYGVKD. The CDR3 has 15 amino acids. The CDR3 is CAISEGSRNTGELFF. DNA of the CDR3: TGTGCCATCAGTGAAGGTAGCCGAAACACCGGGGAGCTGTTTTTT.

This clone has only one observation. V is TRBV2 and J is TRBJ2-7, with 8 bases lining up with TRBD1. CDR3 length: 14 amino acids. After removal of 3 bases from V and 2 bases from J, the junction contained 3 bases not matched to a gene. Germline V CDR1 and CDR2: SNHLY, FYNNEI. CDR3 DNA: TGTGCCAGCAGTGAGACAGGGGCCCCCTACGAGCAGTACTTC. It encodes CASSETGAPYEQYF.

The gene calls are TRBV30 and TRBJ1-1, with a tentative D call TRBD1 (6 bases). Germline CDR1 reads GTSNPN; CDR2 reads SVGIG (reference sequence). V was trimmed by 1 base and J by 10 bases, leaving 19 bases between them. The CDR3 has 14 amino acids. Here the CDR3 reads CAWSGWGAPETAFF. In DNA form, the CDR3 reads TGTGCCTGGAGTGGTTGGGGGGCGCCTGAGACAGCTTTCTTT.

The chain couples TRBV11-2 to TRBJ1-6, with a tentative D call TRBD1 (5 bases). Deletions cut 4 bases from V and 9 bases from J, with 13 bases between. The germline V gene encodes CDR1 SGHAT and CDR2 FQNNGV. The CDR3 contains 14 residues. CDR3 coding DNA: TGTGCCAGCAGCTCCGACAGCCCCACTTCACCCCTCCACTTT. It specifies CASSSDSPTSPLHF.

V gene TRBV19 combines with J gene TRBJ1-2; D unresolved. CDR3 length: 11 residues. Germline values: CDR1 LNHDA, CDR2 SQIVND (reference sequence). Trimming took 4 bases from V and 10 from J, leaving 10 bases between them. In DNA form, the CDR3 reads TGTGCCAGTAGTACACTCGGAGCCTACACCTTC. Protein product: CASSTLGAYTF.